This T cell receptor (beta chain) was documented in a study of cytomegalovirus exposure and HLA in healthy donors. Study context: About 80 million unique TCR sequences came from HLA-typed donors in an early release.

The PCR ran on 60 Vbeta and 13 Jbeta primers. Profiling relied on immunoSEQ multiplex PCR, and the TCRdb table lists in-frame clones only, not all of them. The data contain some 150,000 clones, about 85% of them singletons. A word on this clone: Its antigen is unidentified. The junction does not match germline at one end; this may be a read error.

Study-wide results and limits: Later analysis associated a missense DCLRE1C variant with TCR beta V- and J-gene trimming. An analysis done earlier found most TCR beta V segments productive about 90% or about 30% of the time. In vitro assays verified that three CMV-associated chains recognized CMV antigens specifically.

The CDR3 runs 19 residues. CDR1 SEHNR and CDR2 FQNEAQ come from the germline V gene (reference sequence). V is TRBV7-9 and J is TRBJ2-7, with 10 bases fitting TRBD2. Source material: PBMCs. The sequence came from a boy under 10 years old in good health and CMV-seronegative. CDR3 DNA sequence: TGTTCCAGCAGCTCACCCTCCACGACAGGGTGGACTAGCGGCTACGAGCAGTACTTC. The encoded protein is CSSSSPSTTGWTSGYEQYF.